Below, 16 T cell receptor beta chains from the same sample are listed, as sequenced in a study of blood T cell repertoires in COVID-19. Only in-frame clones appear in the TCRdb table, and some are missing; sequencing was by immunoSEQ multiplex PCR. The data hold tens of thousands of clones, with around four fifths observed a single time. Sequencing was performed on peripheral blood. The source is a man between 65 and 80 years old with acute or convalescent COVID-19.

The chain has TRBV5-1 and TRBJ1-1, with TRBD1 matching over 8 bases. Germline values: CDR1 SGHRS, CDR2 YFSETQ. The CDR3 length is 15 residues. Trimming took 4 bases from V and 3 from J; bases not matched to a gene: 8. The CDR3 DNA reads as TGCGCCAGCAGCGGACAGGGACCCGCTGACACTGAAGCTTTCTTT. As protein: CASSGQGPADTEAFF. Full variable domain (remainder filled in from reference TRBV5-1 and TRBJ1-1): KAGVTQTPRYLIKTRGQQVTLSCSPISGHRSVSWYQQTPGQGLQFLFEYFSETQRNKGNFPGRFSGRQFSNSRSEMNVSTLELGDSALYLCASSGQGPADTEAFFGQGTRLTVV.

The chain carries TRBV4-1 and TRBJ1-3; D is uncertain. V lost 0 bases to trimming and J lost 0 bases, with 12 bases between them. CDR1 and CDR2 (germline): MGHRA, YSYEKL. The CDR3 has 17 residues. CDR3 sequence reads: CASSQEGFGSSGNTIYF. CDR3 sequence (DNA): TGCGCCAGCAGCCAAGAAGGGTTTGGGAGCTCTGGAAACACCATATATTTT.

This clone rates as medium-sized. V usage is TRBV7-8 and J usage is TRBJ1-5, with no clear D. The CDR3 runs 16 residues. V was cut by 2 bases and J by 3 bases, with 14 bases left in between. The germline CDR1 and CDR2 sequences are SGHVS and FQNEAQ. The CDR3 bases are TGTGCCAGCAGCTTAACGGCGGGGAGGGACAATCAGCCCCAGCATTTT. Amino acids: CASSLTAGRDNQPQHF.

The chain links TRBV7-9 to TRBJ2-1; 11 bases align to TRBD2. Germline-derived CDR1 and CDR2 are SEHNR and FQNEAQ (reference sequence). V lost 5 bases to trimming and J lost 7 bases; unmatched junction nucleotides: 13. CDR3 length equals 17 residues. The CDR3 sequence is CASSGSMTSGVRNEQFF. The DNA of the CDR3 is TGTGCCAGCAGCGGTTCCATGACTAGCGGGGTGCGGAATGAGCAGTTCTTC.

The rearrangement joins TRBV7-8 to TRBJ1-2; 8 positions agree with TRBD1. CDR1 and CDR2 from the germline V gene are SGHVS and FQNEAQ. The CDR3 consists of 12 residues. The V segment lost 5 bases and the J segment 8 bases; nucleotides outside the gene matches: 4. The CDR3 sequence is CASSPGGGGYTF. The CDR3 nucleotides are TGTGCCAGCAGCCCAGGGGGCGGGGGCTACACCTTC. The variable domain in full, with the rest retrieved from reference TRBV7-8 and TRBJ1-2, is GAGVSQSPRYKVAKRGQDVALRCDPISGHVSLFWYQQALGQGPEFLTYFQNEAQLDKSGLPSDRFFAERPEGSVSTLKIQRTQQEDSAVYLCASSPGGGGYTFGSGTRLTVV.

This clone was counted a few times. CDR3 sequence reads: CASSEQEGSKQYF. The CDR3 coding sequence is TGCGCCAGCAGTGAGCAAGAGGGATCTAAGCAGTACTTC. The genes are TRBV10-1 and TRBJ2-7, with D possibly TRBD2 on 5 matching bases. Germline CDR1 and CDR2: WNHNN and SYGVQD (reference sequence). CDR3 length: 13 amino acids. Deletions cut 2 bases from V and 8 bases from J, with 13 bases between.

V is TRBV19 and J is TRBJ1-5; maybe TRBD1 (6 bases). This CDR3 has 17 residues. Trimming cost V 0 bases and J 3 bases, with 15 bases left between them. The germline V gene encodes CDR1 LNHDA and CDR2 SQIVND (reference sequence). Written as DNA, the CDR3 is TGTGCCAGTAGTATAGAGCGGCCGACAGGTTACAATCAGCCCCAGCATTTT. Translated: CASSIERPTGYNQPQHF.

The V call is TRBV10-1, the J call TRBJ2-3; 9 nucleotides line up with TRBD1. Germline V gene lookup returns CDR1 WNHNN and CDR2 SYGVQD (reference sequence). The ends lost 8 bases at V and 6 bases at J; junction bases unmatched: 15. The CDR3 consists of 16 residues. This chain's CDR3 is CASANNPGQGKDTQYF. In DNA, the CDR3 is TGCGCCAGCGCAAATAACCCGGGACAGGGAAAGGATACGCAGTATTTT.

The chain uses TRBV27 and TRBJ2-1; TRBD2 matches 14 bases. The CDR3 covers 20 residues. In germline, CDR1 is MNHEY, CDR2 SMNVEV (reference sequence). The J segment lost 6 bases and the V segment lost 3 bases, leaving 16 bases of the junction unmatched. CDR3 loop: CASSLAKGLAGALGSNEQFF. CDR3 in DNA: TGTGCCAGCAGTTTGGCTAAGGGACTAGCGGGGGCCCTAGGCAGCAATGAGCAGTTCTTC.

This chain connects TRBV11-2 to TRBJ2-7; D may be TRBD1 (6 bases). The CDR3 loop spans 15 amino acids. The germline gives CDR1 SGHAT, CDR2 FQNNGV. Deletions cut 8 bases from V and 0 bases from J, with 17 bases between. DNA of the CDR3: TGTGCCAGCCACCCTGGGGGACACCCCTCCTACGAGCAGTACTTC. Protein: CASHPGGHPSYEQYF.

This rearrangement joins TRBV25-1 to TRBJ2-5; unclear D gene. CDR1 MGHDK and CDR2 SYGVNS come from the germline V gene. Trimming pared 8 bases from V and 0 bases from J, leaving 10 bases between. CDR3 length equals 13 residues. CDR3 residues: CASSSFYQETQYF. The CDR3 region has the DNA TGTGCCAGCTCCTCCTTCTACCAAGAGACCCAGTACTTC. Supplemented by reference TRBV25-1 and TRBJ2-5, the full variable domain reads EADIYQTPRYLVIGTGKKITLECSQTMGHDKMYWYQQDPGMELHLIHYSYGVNSTEKGDLSSESTVSRIRTEHFPLTLESARPSHTSQYLCASSSFYQETQYFGPGTRLLVL.

The CDR3 coding sequence is TGTGCCAGCAGTGAAGAGGTTGGCCGAGGCGGGCCCCAGCATTTT. It encodes CASSEEVGRGGPQHF. The V gene is TRBV6-1, the J gene TRBJ1-5; D remains unclear. The germline CDR1 and CDR2 sequences are MNHNS and SASEGT. Trimming stripped 1 base from V and 9 bases from J, with 16 bases between. The CDR3 sequence is 15 residues long.

The chain carries TRBV11-3 and TRBJ2-1; 10 bases are shared with TRBD1. This CDR3 spans 15 amino acids. The germline V gene has CDR1 SGHNT and CDR2 YENEEA. V was pared by 5 bases and J by 7 bases, with 8 bases of the junction left unmatched. This CDR3 reads CASSKRTGGGNEQFF. The CDR3 DNA follows: TGTGCCAGCAGCAAACGGACAGGGGGAGGGAATGAGCAGTTCTTC.

The table lists this clone with a few counts. This chain links TRBV19 with TRBJ1-1; TRBD1 is a possible D gene (5 bases). Germline V gene sequence: CDR1 LNHDA, CDR2 SQIVND (reference sequence). V was clipped by 3 bases and J by 1 base, with 21 bases between them. CDR3 length: 18 residues. The CDR3 nucleotides read TGTGCCAGTAGTATCTCTCTCAGTGGAGGGACCCGGAACACTGAAGCTTTCTTT. This codes for CASSISLSGGTRNTEAFF.

This clone was found once. This sequence joins TRBV11-2 and TRBJ1-1, with 9 positions matching TRBD1. This CDR3 is 15 amino acids long. V dropped 3 bases and J dropped 4; count of bases not matched to a gene: 6. Germline V CDR1 and CDR2: SGHAT, FQNNGV. The CDR3 loop is CASSFTGGRVTEAFF. The CDR3 bases are TGTGCCAGCAGCTTCACAGGGGGCAGGGTCACTGAAGCTTTCTTT.

Only one count was recorded for this clone. DNA of the CDR3: TGTGCCAGCAGCGACAGGCTGAATGGTGAAGCTTTCTTT. Its protein product is CASSDRLNGEAFF. The rearrangement joins TRBV3-1 (or the pseudogene TRBV3-2) to TRBJ1-1; D perhaps matches TRBD1 (6 bases). Trimming stripped 5 bases from V and 7 bases from J, with 14 bases between. Looked up from germline, CDR1 is LGHDT and CDR2 is YNNKEL (reference sequence). This CDR3 comprises 13 residues.